The clone carrying this T cell receptor beta chain was found once. Per the germline V gene, CDR1 is SGHKS and CDR2 is YYEKEE (reference sequence). The CDR3 has 19 residues. Unmatched junction bases numbered 18, after V lost 4 bases and J lost 2 bases. Clones were read by immunoSEQ multiplex PCR, and TCRdb kept only the in-frame ones, dropping some. Here the sample spans just under 550,000 clones, roughly 74% being singletons. This record comes from a study of shared T cell receptors in the human thymus. In addition, the sample was reused for a study of human thymus T cells. That report adds: Having corrective surgery for congenital heart defects, healthy Finnish infants were the ones who donated. Gene usage for V and J segments appeared biased in thymic and blood repertoires. Related studies found that unrelated individuals share highly overlapping thymic repertoires.

This chain uses TRBV5-5 with TRBJ2-7; TRBD1 matches at 10 bases. The TCR was taken from a boy younger than two with a congenital heart defect. Sequences were obtained from thymocytes. CDR3 sequence reads: CASSPRDRGRPTLAYEQYF. Written as DNA, the CDR3 is TGTGCCAGCAGCCCCCGGGACAGGGGCCGACCCACGCTAGCCTACGAGCAGTACTTC.